This T cell receptor beta chain was sequenced for a study of tumor-infiltrating lymphocytes in primary liver carcinoma. Study-wide background: Surgical resection treated primary liver carcinoma in the patients.

With a constant-region primer, TCR beta cDNA was made from 400 to 550 ng of total RNA. Three nested multiplex PCR rounds, a slightly modified ARM-PCR, produced the libraries for TCR beta. Two initial PCR rounds of around 10 cycles each paired TRBV1-TRBV30 forward primers with a C-beta reverse primer. TCRdb ran MiXCR on the multiplex PCR reads and lists one entry per CDR3 protein. In the table there are 200,000 or so distinct CDR3 sequences, roughly 61% of which are singletons. Germline DNA was extracted too, while blood RNA derived from unsorted whole blood. CDR3 length equals 14 residues. Looked up from germline, CDR1 is SGHAT and CDR2 is FQNNGV. Study-level points and caveats: Lower overlap was observed for tumor-adjacent and tumor-blood pairs relative to tumor region pairs.

Turning to this clonotype: Its target is unknown. One junction end disagrees with the germline gene, perhaps due to a read error.

The chain has TRBV11-2 and TRBJ2-7; weak D call: TRBD2 (6 bases). Sequenced sample: peripheral blood. The clonotype was recovered from a woman in her sixties or seventies with primary liver carcinoma and hepatitis B virus infection. The CDR3 protein is CTSSSGLFSYEQYF. CDR3 DNA: TGTACCAGCAGCTCTGGACTATTCTCCTACGAGCAGTACTTC.